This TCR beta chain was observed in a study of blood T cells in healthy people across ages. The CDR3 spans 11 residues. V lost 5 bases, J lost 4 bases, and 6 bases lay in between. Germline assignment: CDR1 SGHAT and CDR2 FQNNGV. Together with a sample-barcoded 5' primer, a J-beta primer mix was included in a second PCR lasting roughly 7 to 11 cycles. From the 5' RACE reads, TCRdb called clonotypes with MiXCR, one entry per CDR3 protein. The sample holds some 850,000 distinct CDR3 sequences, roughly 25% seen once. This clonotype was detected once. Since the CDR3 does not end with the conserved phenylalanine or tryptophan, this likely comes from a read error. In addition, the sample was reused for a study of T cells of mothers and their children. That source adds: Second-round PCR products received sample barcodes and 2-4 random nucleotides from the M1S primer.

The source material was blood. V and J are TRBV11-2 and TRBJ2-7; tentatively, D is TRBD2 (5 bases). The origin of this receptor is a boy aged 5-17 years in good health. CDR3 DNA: TGTGCCAGCAGCCCGGGGTACGAGCAGTACTCC. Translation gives CASSPGYEQYS.